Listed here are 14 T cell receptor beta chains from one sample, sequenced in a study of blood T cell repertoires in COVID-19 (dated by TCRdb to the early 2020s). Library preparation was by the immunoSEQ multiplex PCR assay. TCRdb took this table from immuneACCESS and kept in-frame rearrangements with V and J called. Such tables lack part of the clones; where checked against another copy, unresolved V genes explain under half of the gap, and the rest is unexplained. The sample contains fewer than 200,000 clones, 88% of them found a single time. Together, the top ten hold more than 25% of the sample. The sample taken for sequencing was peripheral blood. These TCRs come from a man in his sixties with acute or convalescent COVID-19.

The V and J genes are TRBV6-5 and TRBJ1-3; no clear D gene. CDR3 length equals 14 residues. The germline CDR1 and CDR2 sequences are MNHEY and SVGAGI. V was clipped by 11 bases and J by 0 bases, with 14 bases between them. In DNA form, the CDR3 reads TGTGCCGGAGGTTCCGGGATCTCTGGAAACACCATATATTTT. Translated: CAGGSGISGNTIYF.

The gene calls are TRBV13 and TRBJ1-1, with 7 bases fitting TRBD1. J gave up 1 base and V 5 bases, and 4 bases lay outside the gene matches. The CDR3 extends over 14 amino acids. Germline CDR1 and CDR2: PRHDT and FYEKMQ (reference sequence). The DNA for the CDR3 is TGTGCCAGCAGCAGGGACAGAGAGAACACTGAAGCTTTCTTT. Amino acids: CASSRDRENTEAFF.

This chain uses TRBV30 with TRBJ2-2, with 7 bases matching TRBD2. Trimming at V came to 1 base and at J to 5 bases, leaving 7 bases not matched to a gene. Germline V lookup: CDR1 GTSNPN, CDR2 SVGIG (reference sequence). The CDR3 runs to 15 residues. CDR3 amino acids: CAWSATRGGTGELFF. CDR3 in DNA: TGTGCCTGGAGTGCCACAAGGGGAGGGACCGGGGAGCTGTTTTTT.

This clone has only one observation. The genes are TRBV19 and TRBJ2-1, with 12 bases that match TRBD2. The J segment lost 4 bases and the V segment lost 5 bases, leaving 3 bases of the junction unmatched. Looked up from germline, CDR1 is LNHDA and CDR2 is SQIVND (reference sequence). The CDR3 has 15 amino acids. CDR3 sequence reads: CASSAGLAGYNEQFF. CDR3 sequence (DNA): TGTGCCAGTAGTGCAGGACTAGCGGGGTACAATGAGCAGTTCTTC.

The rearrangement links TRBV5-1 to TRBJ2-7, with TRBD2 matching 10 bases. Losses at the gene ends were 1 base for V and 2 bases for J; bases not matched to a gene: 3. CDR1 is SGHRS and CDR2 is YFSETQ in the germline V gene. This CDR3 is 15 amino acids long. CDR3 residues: CASSLTSGDPYEQYF. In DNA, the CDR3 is TGCGCCAGCAGCTTGACTAGCGGGGACCCCTACGAGCAGTACTTC.

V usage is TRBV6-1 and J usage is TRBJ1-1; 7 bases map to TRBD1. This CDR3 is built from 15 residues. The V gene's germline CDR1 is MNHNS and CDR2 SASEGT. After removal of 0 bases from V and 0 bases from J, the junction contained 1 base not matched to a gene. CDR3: CASSEAGTVNTEAFF. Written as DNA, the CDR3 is TGTGCCAGCAGTGAAGCGGGGACAGTGAACACTGAAGCTTTCTTT.

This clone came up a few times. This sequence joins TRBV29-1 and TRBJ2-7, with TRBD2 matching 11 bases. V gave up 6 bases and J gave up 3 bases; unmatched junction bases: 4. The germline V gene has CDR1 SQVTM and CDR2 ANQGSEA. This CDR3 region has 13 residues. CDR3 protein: CSVASGRSYEQYF. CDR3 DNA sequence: TGCAGCGTCGCTAGCGGGAGGAGCTACGAGCAGTACTTC.

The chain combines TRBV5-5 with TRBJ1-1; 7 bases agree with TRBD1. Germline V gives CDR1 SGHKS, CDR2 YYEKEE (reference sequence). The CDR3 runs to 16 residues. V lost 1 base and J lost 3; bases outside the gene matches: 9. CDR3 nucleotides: TGTGCCAGCAGCTTGTTCTTGGCAGGGGGATACACTGAAGCTTTCTTT. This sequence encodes CASSLFLAGGYTEAFF.

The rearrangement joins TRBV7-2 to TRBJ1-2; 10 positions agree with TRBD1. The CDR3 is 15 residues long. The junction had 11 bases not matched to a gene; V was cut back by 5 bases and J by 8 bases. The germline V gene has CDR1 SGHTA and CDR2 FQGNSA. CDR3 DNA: TGTGCCAGCAGCCCGGGGACAGGGGTTAGGGGAGGCTACACCTTC. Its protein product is CASSPGTGVRGGYTF.

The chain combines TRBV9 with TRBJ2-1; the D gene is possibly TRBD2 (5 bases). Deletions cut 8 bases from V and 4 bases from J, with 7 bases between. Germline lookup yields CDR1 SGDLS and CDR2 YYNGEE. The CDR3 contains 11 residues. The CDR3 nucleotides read TGTGCCAGTGGGAGTTACAATGAGCAGTTCTTC. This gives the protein CASGSYNEQFF.

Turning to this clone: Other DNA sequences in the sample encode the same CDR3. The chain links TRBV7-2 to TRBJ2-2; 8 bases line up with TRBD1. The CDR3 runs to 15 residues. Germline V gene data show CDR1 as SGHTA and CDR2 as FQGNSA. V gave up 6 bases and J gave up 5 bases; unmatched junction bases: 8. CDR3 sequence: CASSPGGAGTGELFF. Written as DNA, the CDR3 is TGTGCCAGCAGTCCAGGGGGCGCAGGGACCGGGGAGCTGTTTTTT.

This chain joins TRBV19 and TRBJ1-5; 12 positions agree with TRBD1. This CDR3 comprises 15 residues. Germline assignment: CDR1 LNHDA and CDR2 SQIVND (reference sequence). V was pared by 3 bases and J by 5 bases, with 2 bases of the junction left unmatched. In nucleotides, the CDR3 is TGTGCCAGTAGTATGGGGACAGGGGGCTATCAGCCCCAGCATTTT. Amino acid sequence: CASSMGTGGYQPQHF.

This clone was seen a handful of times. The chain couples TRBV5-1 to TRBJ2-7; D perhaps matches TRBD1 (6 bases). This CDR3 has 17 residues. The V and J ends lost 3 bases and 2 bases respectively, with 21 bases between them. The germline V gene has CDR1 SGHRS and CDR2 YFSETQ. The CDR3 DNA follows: TGCGCCAGCAGCTGGTCGGCAGGGGCTACCCTGGCCTACGAGCAGTACTTC. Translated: CASSWSAGATLAYEQYF. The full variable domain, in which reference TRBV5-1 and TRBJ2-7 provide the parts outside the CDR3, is KAGVTQTPRYLIKTRGQQVTLSCSPISGHRSVSWYQQTPGQGLQFLFEYFSETQRNKGNFPGRFSGRQFSNSRSEMNVSTLELGDSALYLCASSWSAGATLAYEQYFGPGTRLTVT.

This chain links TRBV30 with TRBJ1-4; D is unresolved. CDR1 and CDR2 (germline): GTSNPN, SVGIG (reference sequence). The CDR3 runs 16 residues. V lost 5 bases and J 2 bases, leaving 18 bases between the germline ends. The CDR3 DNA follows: TGTGCCTGGGCCCCGGGGAACTTGCTGACTAATGAAAAACTGTTTTTT. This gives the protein CAWAPGNLLTNEKLFF.